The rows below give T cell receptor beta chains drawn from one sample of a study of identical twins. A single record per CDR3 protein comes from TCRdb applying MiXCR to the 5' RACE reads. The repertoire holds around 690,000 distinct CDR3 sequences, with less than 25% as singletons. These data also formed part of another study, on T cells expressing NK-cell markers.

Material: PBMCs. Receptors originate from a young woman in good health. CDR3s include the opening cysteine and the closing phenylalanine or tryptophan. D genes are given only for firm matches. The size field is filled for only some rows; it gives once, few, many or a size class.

CDR3aa: CASLAYNEQFF; CDR3nt: TGTGCCAGCCTGGCGTACAATGAGCAGTTCTTC; d_gene: -; v_gene: TRBV12-3/TRBV12-4; j_gene: TRBJ2-1; abundance: few
CDR3aa: CASSQDIAPTQETQYF; CDR3nt: TGTGCCAGCAGCCAAGATATTGCTCCGACTCAAGAGACCCAGTACTTC; d_gene: -; v_gene: TRBV4-2; j_gene: TRBJ2-5; abundance: -
CDR3aa: CSARDGQNYGYTF; CDR3nt: TGCAGTGCTAGAGATGGCCAAAACTATGGCTACACCTTC; d_gene: -; v_gene: TRBV20-1; j_gene: TRBJ1-2; abundance: few
CDR3aa: CSATRSTGASYNEQFF; CDR3nt: TGCAGTGCTACCCGATCGACAGGGGCCTCCTACAATGAGCAGTTCTTC; d_gene: TRBD1; v_gene: TRBV20-1; j_gene: TRBJ2-1; abundance: -
CDR3aa: CATSVAENYGYTF; CDR3nt: TGTGCCACCAGTGTGGCGGAGAACTATGGCTACACCTTC; d_gene: -; v_gene: TRBV24-1; j_gene: TRBJ1-2; abundance: many
CDR3aa: CSARRREGEKLFF; CDR3nt: TGCAGTGCTAGGCGCAGGGAAGGCGAAAAACTGTTTTTT; d_gene: -; v_gene: TRBV20-1; j_gene: TRBJ1-4; abundance: many
CDR3aa: CASSMGLAGPYEQYF; CDR3nt: TGTGCCAGCAGTATGGGACTAGCGGGACCTTACGAGCAGTACTTC; d_gene: TRBD2; v_gene: TRBV7-9; j_gene: TRBJ2-7; abundance: -
CDR3aa: CASSLDRIYEQFF; CDR3nt: TGTGCCAGCAGCCTAGACAGAATCTATGAGCAGTTCTTC; d_gene: -; v_gene: TRBV5-6; j_gene: TRBJ2-1; abundance: few
CDR3aa: CASSLGPDSFYEQYF; CDR3nt: TGTGCCAGCAGCTTGGGCCCGGACAGCTTCTACGAGCAGTACTTC; d_gene: -; v_gene: TRBV5-6; j_gene: TRBJ2-7; abundance: -
CDR3aa: CASSQGLSGANYEQYF; CDR3nt: TGCGCCAGCAGCCAAGGTCTCAGCGGGGCCAACTACGAGCAGTACTTC; d_gene: TRBD2; v_gene: TRBV4-3; j_gene: TRBJ2-7; abundance: few
CDR3aa: CASSYSWDYSYEQYF; CDR3nt: TGTGCCAGCAGTTACTCGTGGGACTACTCCTACGAGCAGTACTTC; d_gene: TRBD2; v_gene: TRBV6-5; j_gene: TRBJ2-7; abundance: -
CDR3aa: CASSVLTGTGGDEQYF; CDR3nt: TGTGCCAGCAGTGTATTAACCGGGACAGGGGGCGACGAGCAGTACTTC; d_gene: TRBD1; v_gene: TRBV28; j_gene: TRBJ2-7; abundance: -
CDR3aa: CAIGRRSGREGSYNEQFF; CDR3nt: TGTGCCATCGGTAGGCGGTCTGGGCGGGAGGGTTCCTACAATGAGCAGTTCTTC; d_gene: TRBD2; v_gene: TRBV10-3; j_gene: TRBJ2-1; abundance: -
CDR3aa: CASSLKSGYSYNEQFF; CDR3nt: TGTGCCAGCAGCTTAAAAAGCGGGTACTCATACAATGAGCAGTTCTTC; d_gene: -; v_gene: TRBV7-6; j_gene: TRBJ2-1; abundance: few
CDR3aa: CASSYSRLAGGGRNEQFF; CDR3nt: TGTGCCAGCAGTTACTCAAGACTAGCGGGGGGCGGGAGAAATGAGCAGTTCTTC; d_gene: TRBD2; v_gene: TRBV6-5; j_gene: TRBJ2-1; abundance: -
CDR3aa: CASSLKINYEQYF; CDR3nt: TGTGCCAGCAGTTTAAAGATAAACTACGAGCAGTACTTC; d_gene: -; v_gene: TRBV12-3/TRBV12-4; j_gene: TRBJ2-7; abundance: -
CDR3aa: CAISDRAGDEQYF; CDR3nt: TGTGCCATCAGTGATCGAGCGGGAGACGAGCAGTACTTC; d_gene: TRBD2; v_gene: TRBV10-3; j_gene: TRBJ2-7; abundance: -
CDR3aa: CASSLAKTTSTDTQYF; CDR3nt: TGTGCCAGCAGCTTAGCGAAAACAACTAGCACAGATACGCAGTATTTT; d_gene: -; v_gene: TRBV7-9; j_gene: TRBJ2-3; abundance: few
CDR3aa: CASSYRTSGGRVETQYF; CDR3nt: TGTGCCAGCAGTTACCGGACTAGCGGGGGGCGGGTGGAAACGCAGTATTTT; d_gene: TRBD2; v_gene: TRBV27; j_gene: TRBJ2-3; abundance: few
CDR3aa: CASTPGNGSPLHF; CDR3nt: TGTGCCAGCACCCCCGGCAACGGCTCACCCCTCCACTTT; d_gene: -; v_gene: TRBV12-3/TRBV12-4; j_gene: TRBJ1-6; abundance: -
CDR3aa: CSALRVAGGTDTQYF; CDR3nt: TGCAGTGCCCTCCGAGTAGCGGGGGGGACAGATACGCAGTATTTT; d_gene: TRBD2; v_gene: TRBV20-1; j_gene: TRBJ2-3; abundance: few
CDR3aa: CASSLGSWDSAYEQYF; CDR3nt: TGTGCCAGCAGCTTAGGGAGTTGGGACAGCGCCTACGAGCAGTACTTC; d_gene: TRBD1; v_gene: TRBV7-9; j_gene: TRBJ2-7; abundance: -
CDR3aa: CASSWEEGSETQYF; CDR3nt: TGCGCCAGCAGCTGGGAGGAGGGAAGCGAGACCCAGTACTTC; d_gene: -; v_gene: TRBV5-1; j_gene: TRBJ2-5; abundance: -
CDR3aa: CASSDAPRSYEQYF; CDR3nt: TGTGCCAGCAGTGATGCCCCGAGATCCTACGAGCAGTACTTC; d_gene: -; v_gene: TRBV6-1; j_gene: TRBJ2-7; abundance: -
CDR3aa: CSARQGGTGELFF; CDR3nt: TGCAGTGCTAGGCAGGGAGGCACCGGGGAGCTGTTTTTT; d_gene: -; v_gene: TRBV20-1; j_gene: TRBJ2-2; abundance: -
CDR3aa: CSAREWGGAYEQYF; CDR3nt: TGCAGTGCTAGAGAGTGGGGCGGAGCCTACGAGCAGTACTTC; d_gene: -; v_gene: TRBV20-1; j_gene: TRBJ2-7; abundance: -
CDR3aa: CASSLTGVDTQYF; CDR3nt: TGTGCCAGCAGCCTTACCGGGGTGGATACGCAGTATTTT; d_gene: -; v_gene: TRBV27; j_gene: TRBJ2-3; abundance: few
CDR3aa: CASSWDAYEQYF; CDR3nt: TGTGCCAGCAGCTGGGACGCCTACGAGCAGTACTTC; d_gene: -; v_gene: TRBV12-3/TRBV12-4; j_gene: TRBJ2-7; abundance: few